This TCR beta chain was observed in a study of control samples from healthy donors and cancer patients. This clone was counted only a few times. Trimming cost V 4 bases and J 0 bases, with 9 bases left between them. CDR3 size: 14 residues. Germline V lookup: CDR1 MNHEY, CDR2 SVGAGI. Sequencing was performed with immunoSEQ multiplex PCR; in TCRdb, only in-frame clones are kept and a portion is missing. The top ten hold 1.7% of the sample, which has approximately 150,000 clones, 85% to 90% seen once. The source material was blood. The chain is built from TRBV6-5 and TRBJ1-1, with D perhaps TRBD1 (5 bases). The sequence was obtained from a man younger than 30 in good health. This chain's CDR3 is CASSWDLMNTEAFF. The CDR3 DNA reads TGTGCCAGCAGTTGGGACTTGATGAACACTGAAGCTTTCTTT.